Shown below are 17 T cell receptor beta chains from a single sample sequenced in a study of shared clonotypes between healthy human individuals. Sequenced by immunoSEQ multiplex PCR; TCRdb stores in-frame clones only, minus some. This sample has 2 million to 2.5 million clones, with roughly 95% found just once. The specimen was naive CD4+ T cells sorted from blood. Specified subset: CD45RA+ positively selected. All receptors come from a man between 18 and 35 years old in good health.

The gene calls are TRBV11-3 and TRBJ2-2, with D possibly TRBD1 on 5 matching bases. The CDR3 loop spans 16 amino acids. V lost 9 bases to trimming and J lost 3 bases, with 20 bases between them. Germline V gives CDR1 SGHNT, CDR2 YENEEA. Here the CDR3 reads CASALGLIGHTGELFF. CDR3 nucleotide sequence: TGTGCCAGTGCCCTGGGGCTAATAGGGCACACCGGGGAGCTGTTTTTT.

The chain is built from TRBV9 and TRBJ2-3; 7 positions match TRBD2. The CDR3 totals 17 residues. Germline V gene lookup returns CDR1 SGDLS and CDR2 YYNGEE. V was pared by 4 bases and J by 2 bases, with 13 bases of the junction left unmatched. CDR3 nucleotide sequence: TGTGCCAGCAGCCTCCCCCCCCGCGGGAGCGACACAGATACGCAGTATTTT. Protein sequence: CASSLPPRGSDTDTQYF.

The chain recombines TRBV7-2 with TRBJ2-7; D could derive from TRBD1 or TRBD2 (6 bases each). Germline-derived CDR1 and CDR2 are SGHTA and FQGNSA. Between the trimmed V and J ends, which lost 3 bases and 5 bases, there was a span of 23 bases. There are 17 residues in the CDR3. DNA of the CDR3: TGTGCCAGCAGCTTCCAGACCGTTTGGGGGGCTTTCAACGAGCAGTACTTC. The encoded protein is CASSFQTVWGAFNEQYF.

The chain recombines TRBV10-1 with TRBJ2-1, with 11 bases lining up with TRBD1. The CDR3 length is 13 residues. CDR1 is WNHNN, CDR2 SYGVQD, per germline (reference sequence). With 4 bases clipped from V and 12 bases from J, the junction kept 5 bases outside the gene matches. CDR3 residues: CASSAPGQGGQFF. The CDR3 DNA reads TGCGCCAGCAGTGCCCCGGGACAGGGGGGGCAGTTCTTC.

V usage is TRBV4-3 and J usage is TRBJ2-7; 10 nucleotides match TRBD2. CDR1 is LGHNA and CDR2 is YSLEER in the germline V gene. The CDR3 covers 15 residues. The V gene end was trimmed by 0 bases and the J gene end by 7 bases; junction bases not matched to a gene: 6. The CDR3, as DNA: TGCGCCAGCAGCCAAGATACTAGCGGGATTTTTGAGCAGTACTTC. Its translation is CASSQDTSGIFEQYF.

The chain recombines TRBV7-8 with TRBJ2-7, with TRBD2 matching 7 bases. Trimming took 3 bases from V and 1 from J; bases not matched to a gene: 3. Germline loops: CDR1 SGHVS, CDR2 FQNEAQ. The length of the CDR3 is 14 residues. The CDR3 coding sequence is TGTGCCAGCAGCTTCCGGGACTATTCCTACGAGCAGTACTTC. Translated, it gives CASSFRDYSYEQYF.

The J gene is TRBJ2-3, the V gene TRBV6-1, with D unresolved. The CDR3 sequence is 16 residues long. Germline CDR1 is MNHNS and CDR2 is SASEGT. V lost 2 bases to trimming and J lost 0 bases, with 12 bases between them. The CDR3 region has the DNA TGTGCCAGCAGTGAAACGGCTCAACCTAGCACAGATACGCAGTATTTT. This encodes CASSETAQPSTDTQYF.

As concerns this clone: Since no conserved phenylalanine or tryptophan closes the CDR3, a read error is the likely cause. No DNA is shown, since the ends of the CDR3 on it are uncertain; the CDR3 is the one TCRdb lists. CDR3 residues: CASSALGTGLLL. The rearrangement uses TRBV6-5 and TRBJ1-1; the D call of TRBD1 is as the table states it, not checked on the DNA. Germline-derived CDR1 and CDR2 are MNHEY and SVGAGI. 12 amino acids form the CDR3, both terminal residues included.

In DNA form, the CDR3 reads TGTGCCAGTAGTATGACAGGGTATTCGGACACTGAAGCTTTCTTT. Amino acid sequence: CASSMTGYSDTEAFF. The chain employs TRBV19 and TRBJ1-1, with 7 positions matching TRBD1. The CDR3 covers 15 residues. Germline assignment: CDR1 LNHDA and CDR2 SQIVND (reference sequence). With 3 bases clipped from V and 3 bases from J, the junction kept 7 bases outside the gene matches.

This clone was seen more than once but under ten times. The rearrangement uses TRBV4-1 and TRBJ2-1; the D is unclear. CDR1 is MGHRA, CDR2 YSYEKL, per germline. Trimming took off 0 bases at V and 8 bases at J, with 14 bases between the two ends. This CDR3 region has 15 residues. This CDR3 reads CASSQDVGLRDEQFF. DNA for the CDR3: TGCGCCAGCAGCCAAGATGTCGGGCTAAGGGATGAGCAGTTCTTC.

This clone appeared a single time. The chain joins TRBV28 to TRBJ1-5, with TRBD1 as a possible D gene (6 bases). Germline V CDR1 and CDR2: MDHEN, SYDVKM. The V and J ends lost 6 bases and 3 bases respectively, with 24 bases between them. CDR3 length equals 18 residues. The CDR3 sequence: CASRTRGGHRHTNQPQHF. The CDR3, as DNA: TGTGCCAGCAGAACCCGGGGGGGGCACCGCCATACCAATCAGCCCCAGCATTTT.

V is TRBV5-1 and J is TRBJ2-2; the D gene is possibly TRBD2 (5 bases). V was cut by 6 bases and J by 6 bases, with 6 bases left in between. The germline V gene encodes CDR1 SGHRS and CDR2 YFSETQ. The CDR3 runs to 11 residues. This chain's CDR3 is CASTEAGELFF. The CDR3 coding sequence is TGCGCCAGCACGGAGGCCGGGGAGCTGTTTTTT.

The genes are TRBV9 and TRBJ2-1; 7 bases match TRBD2. Looked up from germline, CDR1 is SGDLS and CDR2 is YYNGEE. With 0 bases clipped from V and 10 bases from J, the junction kept 7 bases outside the gene matches. There are 14 residues in the CDR3. The CDR3 DNA follows: TGTGCCAGCAGCGTAGAGTATCGGCGGGGGGAGCAGTTCTTC. Translating it yields CASSVEYRRGEQFF.

V usage is TRBV6-5 and J usage is TRBJ2-1; D gene unclear. CDR3 length: 12 amino acids. V was trimmed by 5 bases and J by 5 bases, leaving 7 bases between them. CDR1 MNHEY and CDR2 SVGAGI come from the germline V gene. The CDR3 reads CASSKPHNEQFF. CDR3 bases: TGTGCCAGCAGTAAACCTCACAATGAGCAGTTCTTC.

A note on this clone: Other DNA sequences in this sample translate to the same CDR3. The CDR3 bases are TGTGCCTGGAGTGCTAGATACGAGCAGTACTTC. Translation: CAWSARYEQYF. The V and J genes are TRBV30 and TRBJ2-7; D unresolved. V was shortened by 1 base and J by 4 bases, with 5 bases between the two germline ends. Germline values: CDR1 GTSNPN, CDR2 SVGIG (reference sequence). This CDR3 comprises 11 residues.

The genes are TRBV4-2 and TRBJ2-4; 12 bases line up with TRBD1. CDR1 and CDR2 (germline): LGHNA, YNFKEQ. V trimming: 5 bases; J trimming: 1 base; junction bases outside the gene matches: 6. This CDR3 spans 17 amino acids. CDR3 DNA sequence: TGTGCCAGCAGCGGGAAGGGACAGGGGGCGGCCAAAAACATTCAGTACTTC. This translates into CASSGKGQGAAKNIQYF.

This chain uses TRBV5-1 with TRBJ2-1; unclear D gene. Germline V gene lookup returns CDR1 SGHRS and CDR2 YFSETQ. This CDR3 comprises 15 residues. Trimming removed 0 bases from V and 4 bases from J, with 11 bases in between. The CDR3, as DNA: TGCGCCAGCAGCTTGGCCCAGGACGGATACAATGAGCAGTTCTTC. Translated, it gives CASSLAQDGYNEQFF.